A single sample is the source of the 27 T cell receptor beta chains below, sequenced in a study. TCRdb called the RT-PCR reads again in MiXCR, with one record for every CDR3 protein. This table has approximately 720,000 distinct CDR3 sequences, 12% to 15% appearing once. Sequencing input: memory CD4+ T cells from blood. Receptors originate from a female donor in good health, serving as a healthy control.

In this sample, this clonotype turned up many times. The V and J genes are TRBV7-2 and TRBJ1-2, with D uncertain. Trimming left V 7 bases short and J 8 bases short, with 20 bases between. Germline values: CDR1 SGHTA, CDR2 FQGNSA. The CDR3 totals 14 residues. CDR3 in amino acids: CASTLPVVVGGYTF. CDR3 in DNA: TGTGCCAGCACCCTACCCGTGGTAGTGGGGGGCTACACCTTC.

In this sample, this clonotype turned up many times. The chain uses TRBV6-2 or TRBV6-3 and TRBJ1-1; 7 positions match TRBD1. The CDR3 is 14 amino acids. The germline CDR1 and CDR2 sequences are MNHEY and SVGEGT. V lost 5 bases to trimming and J lost 6 bases; unmatched junction nucleotides: 9. Written as DNA, the CDR3 is TGTGCCAGCAGTACACAGGGGACGAGCGCTGAAGCTTTCTTT. Its protein product is CASSTQGTSAEAFF.

The chain couples TRBV27 to TRBJ2-3, with TRBD2 identical over 9 bases. Germline assignment: CDR1 MNHEY and CDR2 SMNVEV (reference sequence). The CDR3 totals 14 residues. Germline trimming cut 3 bases from V and 5 bases from J; bases unmatched to any gene: 3. CDR3 loop: CASSLAGGQDTQYF. The CDR3 nucleotides read TGTGCCAGCAGTTTGGCGGGGGGGCAAGATACGCAGTATTTT.

The chain carries TRBV20-1 and TRBJ1-2; D is unclear. CDR1 is DFQATT and CDR2 is SNEGSKA in the germline V gene (reference sequence). Trimming shortened V by 0 bases and J by 6 bases, and 14 bases separated the two germline ends. The CDR3 runs 14 residues. The CDR3 sequence is CSARDSSAGDGYTF. Here the CDR3 DNA reads TGCAGTGCTAGAGATTCTAGTGCTGGGGATGGCTACACCTTC.

The chain is built from TRBV27 and TRBJ2-1, with 7 nucleotides matching TRBD1. There are 13 residues in the CDR3. Per the germline V gene, CDR1 is MNHEY and CDR2 is SMNVEV (reference sequence). Unmatched junction bases numbered 6, after V lost 4 bases and J lost 9 bases. CDR3 sequence: CASSSNRGPEQFF. In DNA form, the CDR3 reads TGTGCCAGCAGTTCCAACAGGGGACCTGAGCAGTTCTTC.

This sequence joins TRBV5-4 and TRBJ2-1, with 9 bases identical to TRBD2. V dropped 10 bases and J dropped 0; count of bases not matched to a gene: 11. Germline-derived CDR1 and CDR2 are SGHNT and YYREEE (reference sequence). This CDR3 is 16 amino acids long. In DNA, the CDR3 is TGTGCCTGCTTGGGGGGTAGCGGGAGCTCCTACAATGAGCAGTTCTTC. Protein: CACLGGSGSSYNEQFF.

This clonotype appeared a few times. The chain recombines TRBV7-8 with TRBJ2-7; weak D call: TRBD2 (6 bases). CDR1 is SGHVS and CDR2 is FQNEAQ in the germline V gene. V gave up 4 bases and J gave up 7 bases, with 23 bases separating them. The length of the CDR3 is 16 residues. The CDR3 region is CASSSGPRDWTWEQYF. The CDR3 nucleotides are TGTGCCAGCAGCTCGGGACCCAGGGACTGGACGTGGGAGCAGTACTTC.

This chain joins TRBV5-1 and TRBJ2-1; D remains ambiguous. Trimming took 4 bases from V and 10 from J, leaving 24 bases between them. The germline V gene has CDR1 SGHRS and CDR2 YFSETQ. The CDR3 extends over 16 amino acids. The CDR3 coding sequence is TGCGCCAGCAGCCCGAATCTAGGAGACCTCAATGTGGAGCAGTTCTTC. Its protein is CASSPNLGDLNVEQFF. Together with reference TRBV5-1 and TRBJ2-1, the CDR3 gives the full variable domain: KAGVTQTPRYLIKTRGQQVTLSCSPISGHRSVSWYQQTPGQGLQFLFEYFSETQRNKGNFPGRFSGRQFSNSRSEMNVSTLELGDSALYLCASSPNLGDLNVEQFFGPGTRLTVL.

This clonotype has more than one count but fewer than ten. This chain links TRBV5-1 with TRBJ2-3; 10 positions match TRBD1. J lost 1 base, V lost 4 bases, and 12 bases had no gene match. CDR1 SGHRS and CDR2 YFSETQ come from the germline V gene. The CDR3 has 18 amino acids. The CDR3 DNA reads as TGCGCCAGCAGCCCCGACAGGGGGCTTAGGAGCGGCACAGATACGCAGTATTTT. It translates to CASSPDRGLRSGTDTQYF.

The V gene is TRBV5-5, the J gene TRBJ2-2; 7 bases fit TRBD1. V trimming: 4 bases; J trimming: 1 base; junction bases outside the gene matches: 4. The CDR3 is 15 residues long. Germline V gene lookup returns CDR1 SGHKS and CDR2 YYEKEE (reference sequence). The CDR3 is CASSRDSQNTGELFF. CDR3 bases: TGTGCCAGCAGCCGGGACAGCCAGAACACCGGGGAGCTGTTTTTT.

The chain has TRBV28 and TRBJ2-7, with 9 bases identical to TRBD1. This CDR3 is 16 amino acids long. Per the germline V gene, CDR1 is MDHEN and CDR2 is SYDVKM. J lost 4 bases, V lost 6 bases, and 13 bases had no gene match. This chain's CDR3 is CASRTNGQGLKYEQYF. CDR3 in DNA: TGTGCCAGCAGAACCAACGGACAGGGGTTAAAGTACGAGCAGTACTTC.

This clonotype was picked up a small number of times. This sequence joins TRBV4-3 and TRBJ2-2; no definite D call. From germline, CDR1 is LGHNA and CDR2 YSLEER. The V and J ends lost 6 bases and 0 bases respectively, with 8 bases between them. The length of the CDR3 is 14 residues. The DNA of the CDR3 is TGCGCCAGCAGGACAAAGACGAACACCGGGGAGCTGTTTTTT. Translated, it gives CASRTKTNTGELFF.

This rearrangement joins TRBV5-1 to TRBJ2-7, with 9 bases fitting TRBD1. The germline CDR1 and CDR2 sequences are SGHRS and YFSETQ. CDR3 size: 13 residues. With V trimmed by 5 bases and J by 6 bases, 6 bases remained unmatched. CDR3 sequence (DNA): TGCGCCAGCAGTCCCGGGACAGGGTTCGAGCAGTACTTC. The encoded protein is CASSPGTGFEQYF.

This clonotype has only a few counts. The CDR3 DNA is TGTGCCAGTAGTATTTTCGCGACAGGGAACACTGAAGCTTTCTTT. Residues: CASSIFATGNTEAFF. The rearrangement joins TRBV19 to TRBJ1-1; D is possibly TRBD1 (6 bases). Germline V lookup: CDR1 LNHDA, CDR2 SQIVND (reference sequence). V lost 3 bases, J lost 1 base, and 12 bases lay in between. The CDR3 covers 15 residues.

The J gene is TRBJ2-5, the V gene TRBV7-2; D gene ambiguous. The CDR3 spans 14 residues. The germline CDR1 and CDR2 sequences are SGHTA and FQGNSA. Trimming took 5 bases from V and 0 from J, leaving 10 bases between them. The CDR3 DNA sequence: TGTGCCAGCAGCCCTGCCAGATACCAAGAGACCCAGTACTTC. Protein product: CASSPARYQETQYF. Together with reference TRBV7-2 and TRBJ2-5, the CDR3 gives the full variable domain: GAGVSQSPSNKVTEKGKDVELRCDPISGHTALYWYRQSLGQGLEFLIYFQGNSAPDKSGLPSDRFSAERTGGSVSTLTIQRTQQEDSAVYLCASSPARYQETQYFGPGTRLLVL.

This clonotype was counted at least ten times. The gene calls are TRBV30 and TRBJ1-5, with unresolved D. The V gene's germline CDR1 is GTSNPN and CDR2 SVGIG (reference sequence). CDR3 length: 14 amino acids. Trimming cost V 1 base and J 4 bases, with 11 bases left between them. CDR3 sequence (DNA): TGTGCCTGGAGTGGAACCGGAGGAAATCAGCCCCAGCATTTT. Residues: CAWSGTGGNQPQHF.

At least ten counts were recorded for this clonotype. This chain joins TRBV29-1 and TRBJ2-7; 13 bases are shared with TRBD2. CDR3 length: 14 residues. With V trimmed by 4 bases and J by 3 bases, 3 bases remained unmatched. Germline V CDR1 and CDR2: SQVTM, ANQGSEA. As DNA, the CDR3 is TGCAGCGTTGGTGGGACTAGCGGGATCTACGAGCAGTACTTC. Residues: CSVGGTSGIYEQYF.

The chain employs TRBV28 and TRBJ2-7; TRBD1 aligns across 9 bases. The junction had 8 bases not matched to a gene; V was cut back by 7 bases and J by 1 base. This CDR3 region has 15 residues. CDR1 MDHEN and CDR2 SYDVKM come from the germline V gene. DNA for the CDR3: TGTGCCAGCACCCGCCGGACAGGGGCTTCCTACGAGCAGTACTTC. This translates into CASTRRTGASYEQYF.

This clonotype has a handful of counts. V and J are TRBV20-1 and TRBJ2-1, with a weak D call TRBD1 (6 bases). Germline loops: CDR1 DFQATT, CDR2 SNEGSKA (reference sequence). The CDR3 is 15 residues long. V was trimmed by 3 bases and J by 0 bases, leaving 12 bases between them. The CDR3 DNA reads as TGCAGTGCTAGGGGACACTTGAACTCCTACAATGAGCAGTTCTTC. Translated: CSARGHLNSYNEQFF.

In this sample, this clonotype turned up many times. The CDR3 region is CASSFGGTGLSEGEQFF. As DNA, the CDR3 is TGCGCCAGCAGCTTTGGAGGGACAGGGTTGTCCGAGGGTGAGCAGTTCTTC. This rearrangement joins TRBV5-1 to TRBJ2-1; 9 bases fit TRBD1. J was trimmed by 9 bases and V by 2 bases; bases with no gene match: 15. CDR1 is SGHRS and CDR2 is YFSETQ in the germline V gene. CDR3 length equals 17 residues.

Many counts were recorded for this clonotype. The gene calls are TRBV6-5 and TRBJ2-7; 12 positions agree with TRBD2. Losses at the gene ends were 6 bases for V and 3 bases for J; bases not matched to a gene: 3. Germline CDR1 is MNHEY and CDR2 is SVGAGI. This CDR3 comprises 14 residues. The CDR3 loop reads CASSTTSGGYEQYF. The DNA of the CDR3 is TGTGCCAGCAGCACGACTAGCGGGGGCTACGAGCAGTACTTC.

The chain employs TRBV7-2 and TRBJ2-7; D gene uncertain. Trimming removed 9 bases from V and 0 bases from J, with 15 bases in between. This CDR3 has 14 residues. The germline V gene encodes CDR1 SGHTA and CDR2 FQGNSA. CDR3 loop: CASSTPGFSYEQYF. The CDR3, as DNA: TGTGCCAGTAGTACCCCCGGGTTCTCCTACGAGCAGTACTTC.

This clonotype occurred many times. J is TRBJ2-1 and V is TRBV20-1, with a weak D call TRBD1 (7 bases). V lost 6 bases and J 0 bases, leaving 18 bases between the germline ends. The CDR3 sequence is 16 residues long. The germline gives CDR1 DFQATT, CDR2 SNEGSKA (reference sequence). CDR3 sequence: CSAEEGAASSYNEQFF. The DNA of the CDR3 is TGCAGTGCCGAGGAGGGGGCGGCAAGCTCCTACAATGAGCAGTTCTTC.

In this sample, this clonotype turned up many times. The chain carries TRBV4-1 and TRBJ2-1; the match to TRBD2 covers 9 bases. V gave up 9 bases and J gave up 6 bases; unmatched junction bases: 9. The CDR3 runs 14 residues. In germline, CDR1 is MGHRA, CDR2 YSYEKL. CDR3 loop: CASQGSGSLNEQFF. In DNA form, the CDR3 reads TGCGCCAGTCAGGGTAGCGGGAGCCTCAATGAGCAGTTCTTC.

This clonotype was counted a few times. The chain joins TRBV4-2 to TRBJ1-2, with 8 bases aligning to TRBD1. CDR1 and CDR2 (germline): LGHNA, YNFKEQ. Trimming cost V 4 bases and J 6 bases; bases outside gene matches: 7. CDR3 length: 14 amino acids. CDR3 bases: TGTGCCAGCAGCCCAAGACTGACAGGGGATGGCTACACCTTC. Residues: CASSPRLTGDGYTF.

In this sample, this clonotype turned up a few times. The chain uses TRBV6-2 or TRBV6-3 and TRBJ2-1, with a weak D call TRBD2 (7 bases). The CDR3 is 17 amino acids. Per the germline V gene, CDR1 is MNHEY and CDR2 is SVGEGT. Trimming took 0 bases from V and 5 from J, leaving 17 bases between them. CDR3 residues: CASSYSGRRGQNNEQFF. The CDR3 DNA reads TGTGCCAGCAGTTACTCGGGGCGGCGGGGGCAGAACAATGAGCAGTTCTTC.

The chain combines TRBV6-1 with TRBJ2-7; TRBD1 agrees at 8 bases. CDR3 size: 14 residues. The V and J ends lost 5 bases and 4 bases, in that order; junction bases with no gene match: 7. Germline values: CDR1 MNHNS, CDR2 SASEGT. The DNA for the CDR3 is TGTGCCAGCAGTACGGCAGGGGGCAGTTACGAGCAGTACTTC. As protein: CASSTAGGSYEQYF.